A single sample is the source of the 5 T cell receptor beta chains below, sequenced in a study of T cell repertoires in cytomegalovirus infection. TCRdb ran MiXCR on the reads and lists one entry per CDR3 protein. This repertoire shows 350,000 to 450,000 distinct CDR3 sequences, 15% to 20% found once; its top ten account for less than 9.5%. The source material was PBMCs. These TCRs come from a human donor in good health (CMV status not recorded). Some clones in this sample may be carry-over from other donors' samples.

This clonotype was observed many times. The CDR3 reads CASSYHGLAGHNEQFF. For the CDR3, the DNA is TGTGCCAGCAGCTACCACGGACTAGCGGGACACAATGAGCAGTTCTTC. J is TRBJ2-1 and V is TRBV7-9, with 12 bases matching TRBD2. The CDR3 extends over 16 amino acids. The germline V gene encodes CDR1 SEHNR and CDR2 FQNEAQ (reference sequence). J was trimmed by 5 bases and V by 4 bases; bases with no gene match: 6.

The chain joins TRBV6-6 to TRBJ2-1; 8 positions match TRBD2. J lost 5 bases, V lost 0 bases, and 6 bases had no gene match. This CDR3 spans 16 amino acids. The germline gives CDR1 MNHNY, CDR2 SVGAGI (reference sequence). CDR3 sequence reads: CASSYSTIGGDNEQFF. The DNA for the CDR3 is TGTGCCAGCAGTTACTCGACGATCGGGGGGGACAATGAGCAGTTCTTC.

This clonotype was seen ten or more times. V usage is TRBV7-2 and J usage is TRBJ2-2, with D tentatively TRBD1 (5 bases). This CDR3 has 16 residues. Germline CDR1 SGHTA, CDR2 FQGNSA. Trimming shortened V by 5 bases and J by 2 bases, and 15 bases separated the two germline ends. In DNA, the CDR3 is TGTGCCAGCAGCCCGTCAGGGTTCCTAAACACCGGGGAGCTGTTTTTT. Protein: CASSPSGFLNTGELFF.

The V call is TRBV11-2, the J call TRBJ2-5, with 9 bases matching TRBD1. V lost 2 bases, J lost 2 bases, and 3 bases stayed unmatched. Germline-derived CDR1 and CDR2 are SGHAT and FQNNGV. This CDR3 is built from 15 residues. CDR3 protein: CASSLRGTGQETQYF. The CDR3 nucleotides are TGTGCCAGCAGCTTACGGGGGACAGGGCAAGAGACCCAGTACTTC.

This clonotype was recorded a few times. This chain connects TRBV6-5 to TRBJ2-6, with D possibly TRBD1 on 5 matching bases. V lost 8 bases and J 0 bases, leaving 14 bases between the germline ends. CDR3 size: 16 residues. CDR1 MNHEY and CDR2 SVGAGI come from the germline V gene. The CDR3 nucleotides read TGTGCCAGCCTTGGACACGGAACCTCTGGGGCCAACGTCCTGACTTTC. Translated: CASLGHGTSGANVLTF.